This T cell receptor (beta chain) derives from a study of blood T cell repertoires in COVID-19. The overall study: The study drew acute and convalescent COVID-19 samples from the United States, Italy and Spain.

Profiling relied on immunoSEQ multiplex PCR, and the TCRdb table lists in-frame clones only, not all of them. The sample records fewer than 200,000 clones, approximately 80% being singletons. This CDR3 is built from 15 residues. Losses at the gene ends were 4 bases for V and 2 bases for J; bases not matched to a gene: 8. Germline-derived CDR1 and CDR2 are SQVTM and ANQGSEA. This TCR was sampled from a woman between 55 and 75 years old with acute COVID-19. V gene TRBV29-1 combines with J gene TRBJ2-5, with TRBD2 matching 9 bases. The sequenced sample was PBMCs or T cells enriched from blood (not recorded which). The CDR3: CSVGGGGVWQETQYF. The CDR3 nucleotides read TGCAGCGTTGGAGGCGGGGGGGTATGGCAAGAGACCCAGTACTTC.